One sample yielded the 30 T cell receptor beta chains listed below, sequenced in a study of T cells after yellow fever vaccination. Via MiXCR, TCRdb re-called the 5' RACE reads, giving one row per CDR3 protein. The data show approximately 510,000 distinct CDR3 sequences, around a fifth seen once. The source material was PBMCs, sampled roughly 20 days after the first yellow fever vaccination. The origin of the receptors is a man younger than 30 who received the YFV17D yellow fever vaccine.

The chain couples TRBV29-1 to TRBJ1-2; D is possibly TRBD1 (5 bases). With 3 bases removed from V and 6 bases from J, the gap between germline ends came to 17 bases. Germline V gene lookup returns CDR1 SQVTM and CDR2 ANQGSEA. The CDR3 contains 14 residues. The CDR3 protein is CSVEGPQLGNGYTF. The CDR3 DNA sequence: TGCAGCGTTGAGGGACCGCAGCTTGGCAATGGCTACACCTTC.

This chain uses TRBV7-7 with TRBJ2-1, with D perhaps TRBD2 (6 bases). The CDR3 length is 14 residues. Trimming removed 1 base at V and 9 bases at J, with 13 bases between. Germline CDR1 is SSHAT and CDR2 is FNYEAQ (reference sequence). CDR3 in DNA: TGTGCCAGCAGCTTAGTGTCTAGCGACAGTGAGCAGTTCTTC. It is translated as CASSLVSSDSEQFF.

This clonotype was observed a few times. The rearrangement links TRBV5-1 to TRBJ2-1, with D tentatively TRBD2 (5 bases). The germline V gene has CDR1 SGHRS and CDR2 YFSETQ. Trimming took off 4 bases at V and 10 bases at J, with 18 bases between the two ends. The CDR3 has 14 residues. The CDR3 DNA reads TGCGCCAGCAGCCTGGATTATAGTAGAGGGGAGCAGTTCTTC. Amino acid sequence: CASSLDYSRGEQFF.

The CDR3 region has the DNA TGCGCCAGCAGCGCCCTGACAGGGGCCCACTACGAGCAGTACTTC. Encoded protein: CASSALTGAHYEQYF. V is TRBV5-1 and J is TRBJ2-7, with 8 bases identical to TRBD1. CDR3 size: 15 residues. V lost 4 bases and J lost 3; bases outside the gene matches: 9. Germline V gene lookup returns CDR1 SGHRS and CDR2 YFSETQ.

The chain uses TRBV12-5 and TRBJ2-2; 11 nucleotides align to TRBD1. The CDR3 is 15 residues long. V shed 4 bases and J 6 bases; nucleotides not matched to a gene: 4. The V gene's germline CDR1 is LGHNT and CDR2 FRNRAP. The CDR3 region has the DNA TGTGCTAGTGGTTCCGGACAGGGGGCGTCCGGGGAGCTGTTTTTT. Translation: CASGSGQGASGELFF.

This clonotype has just a few counts. The chain employs TRBV5-5 and TRBJ1-5; 7 bases align to TRBD1. Germline assignment: CDR1 SGHKS and CDR2 YYEKEE (reference sequence). The CDR3 extends over 16 amino acids. The V gene end was trimmed by 0 bases and the J gene end by 7 bases; junction bases not matched to a gene: 10. CDR3 bases: TGTGCCAGCAGCTTGGTATGGGACAGCCTCGGGCAGCCCCAGCATTTT. Its protein is CASSLVWDSLGQPQHF.

This clonotype appeared a few times. The genes are TRBV20-1 and TRBJ2-5; D gene uncertain. The CDR3 contains 11 residues. With 3 bases removed from V and 7 bases from J, the gap between germline ends came to 9 bases. Germline V CDR1 and CDR2: DFQATT, SNEGSKA (reference sequence). CDR3: CSARGLGTQYF. The CDR3 DNA is TGCAGTGCTAGGGGTCTGGGGACCCAGTACTTC.

This sequence joins TRBV7-2 and TRBJ1-6; D ambiguous. CDR3 length: 14 amino acids. The germline gives CDR1 SGHTA, CDR2 FQGNSA. V lost 1 base and J 3 bases, leaving 4 bases between the germline ends. The CDR3 sequence is CASSLGIYNSPLHF. For the CDR3, the DNA is TGTGCCAGCAGCTTAGGAATCTATAATTCACCCCTCCACTTT.

The chain recombines TRBV24-1 with TRBJ2-1; 10 bases line up with TRBD2. The CDR3 has 13 amino acids. From germline, CDR1 is KGHDR and CDR2 SFDVKD. V lost 9 bases to trimming and J lost 8 bases; unmatched junction nucleotides: 6. CDR3 bases: TGTGCCACCGGACTAGCGGTAGAGGATGAGCAGTTCTTC. It is translated as CATGLAVEDEQFF.

This clonotype was counted only a few times. The chain joins TRBV5-1 to TRBJ2-1; 12 nucleotides line up with TRBD2. The CDR3 loop spans 16 amino acids. Per the germline V gene, CDR1 is SGHRS and CDR2 is YFSETQ. V shed 4 bases and J 10 bases; nucleotides not matched to a gene: 12. The DNA for the CDR3 is TGCGCCAGCAGCGGAGGACTAGCGGGGACGGGGCTAGAGCAGTTCTTC. This sequence encodes CASSGGLAGTGLEQFF.

This chain connects TRBV20-1 to TRBJ1-1; D not resolved. Trimming removed 3 bases from V and 2 bases from J, with 13 bases in between. CDR1 is DFQATT and CDR2 is SNEGSKA in the germline V gene (reference sequence). The CDR3 loop spans 14 amino acids. Written as DNA, the CDR3 is TGCAGTGCTAGTGGAAGAGGCCTCAACACTGAAGCTTTCTTT. This translates into CSASGRGLNTEAFF.

The V gene is TRBV5-1, the J gene TRBJ1-4, with D tentatively TRBD1 (5 bases). From germline, CDR1 is SGHRS and CDR2 YFSETQ. This CDR3 region has 15 residues. The germline V and J ends were trimmed by 4 bases and 1 base, with 11 bases remaining between them. The CDR3 coding sequence is TGCGCCAGCAGCGGGGGATCGGGAACTAATGAAAAACTGTTTTTT. This sequence encodes CASSGGSGTNEKLFF.

This clonotype was seen a handful of times. The CDR3 sequence: CASRGTSQDSPLHF. The CDR3 nucleotides are TGTGCCAGCAGGGGGACGTCGCAAGATTCACCCCTCCACTTT. V is TRBV7-6 and J is TRBJ1-6; D perhaps matches TRBD1 (5 bases). The CDR3 length is 14 residues. Germline V gene lookup returns CDR1 SGHVS and CDR2 FNYEAQ. The V gene lost 6 bases and the J gene lost 8 bases, with 14 bases spanning the gap.

V is TRBV11-3 and J is TRBJ2-5, with 7 bases that match TRBD1. J lost 7 bases, V lost 0 bases, and 5 bases had no gene match. Germline CDR1 SGHNT, CDR2 YENEEA. The CDR3 has 14 amino acids. The CDR3 sequence: CASSLEASGGTQYF. In nucleotides, the CDR3 is TGTGCCAGCAGCTTAGAGGCATCAGGGGGGACCCAGTACTTC.

V usage is TRBV13 and J usage is TRBJ2-7; 10 bases map to TRBD1. The CDR3 extends over 18 amino acids. The germline CDR1 and CDR2 sequences are PRHDT and FYEKMQ (reference sequence). The V and J ends lost 3 bases and 6 bases, in that order; junction bases with no gene match: 17. For the CDR3, the DNA is TGTGCCAGCAGCTTCGAAGGGACAGGGGCTCCATCGTCGCCCGAGCAGTACTTC. As protein: CASSFEGTGAPSSPEQYF.

This clonotype was seen only a few times. V is TRBV29-1 and J is TRBJ2-1, with 9 bases identical to TRBD1. Germline V gene data show CDR1 as SQVTM and CDR2 as ANQGSEA. The V gene end was trimmed by 5 bases and the J gene end by 6 bases; junction bases not matched to a gene: 2. The CDR3 is made up of 12 amino acids. CDR3 nucleotide sequence: TGCAGCGTTCGACAGGGGGGCAATGAGCAGTTCTTC. Protein product: CSVRQGGNEQFF.

The rearrangement links TRBV9 to TRBJ2-5, with D perhaps TRBD1 (5 bases). The germline V and J ends were trimmed by 0 bases and 5 bases, with 17 bases remaining between them. The CDR3 covers 16 residues. The germline CDR1 and CDR2 sequences are SGDLS and YYNGEE. CDR3 sequence reads: CASSVAESVGLETQYF. The CDR3 nucleotides are TGTGCCAGCAGCGTAGCTGAGTCAGTGGGGCTGGAGACCCAGTACTTC.

The chain links TRBV7-4 to TRBJ1-4, with a tentative D call TRBD1 (6 bases). Looked up from germline, CDR1 is SGHVT and CDR2 is SQSDAQ. The CDR3 totals 16 residues. Trimming shortened V by 4 bases and J by 7 bases, and 19 bases separated the two germline ends. In DNA, the CDR3 is TGTGCCAGCAGCTCCGGATCACAGGGTGATCGTGAAAAACTGTTTTTT. This codes for CASSSGSQGDREKLFF.

This rearrangement joins TRBV3-1 to TRBJ2-7; 8 bases fit TRBD1. The ends lost 4 bases at V and 0 bases at J; junction bases unmatched: 5. Looked up from germline, CDR1 is LGHDT and CDR2 is YNNKEL (reference sequence). The CDR3 is 15 residues long. The CDR3 is CASSPRTGSSYEQYF. Written as DNA, the CDR3 is TGTGCCAGCAGCCCTAGGACAGGGAGCTCCTACGAGCAGTACTTC.

The chain uses TRBV6-5 and TRBJ2-2; D ambiguous. The CDR3 loop spans 11 amino acids. The germline V gene encodes CDR1 MNHEY and CDR2 SVGAGI. V lost 7 bases, J lost 5 bases, and 5 bases lay in between. The CDR3 nucleotides read TGTGCCAGCACTGGTACCGGGGAGCTGTTTTTT. It codes for CASTGTGELFF.

This clonotype turned up a few times. The J gene is TRBJ1-4, the V gene TRBV12-3 or TRBV12-4; possible D gene TRBD1, 5 bases. The germline V and J ends were trimmed by 4 bases and 0 bases, with 12 bases remaining between them. CDR3 size: 16 residues. CDR3 nucleotides: TGTGCCAGCAGTTGGACCCCAGGGACAACTAATGAAAAACTGTTTTTT. Encoded protein: CASSWTPGTTNEKLFF.

J is TRBJ2-2 and V is TRBV7-8, with a possible D match to TRBD1 (5 bases). This CDR3 is built from 14 residues. V was pared by 4 bases and J by 6 bases, with 12 bases between. Germline loops: CDR1 SGHVS, CDR2 FQNEAQ. This CDR3 is CASSSGRVPGELFF. CDR3 nucleotides: TGTGCCAGCAGCTCAGGCAGGGTGCCCGGGGAGCTGTTTTTT. The variable domain in full, with the rest retrieved from reference TRBV7-8 and TRBJ2-2, is GAGVSQSPRYKVAKRGQDVALRCDPISGHVSLFWYQQALGQGPEFLTYFQNEAQLDKSGLPSDRFFAERPEGSVSTLKIQRTQQEDSAVYLCASSSGRVPGELFFGEGSRLTVL.

The chain recombines TRBV7-2 with TRBJ2-7; D is unclear. CDR3 length: 15 amino acids. The V gene lost 1 base and the J gene lost 3 bases, with 13 bases spanning the gap. Germline values: CDR1 SGHTA, CDR2 FQGNSA. CDR3 sequence: CASSLDASGNYEQYF. The DNA for the CDR3 is TGTGCCAGCAGCTTAGATGCATCAGGCAACTACGAGCAGTACTTC.

CDR3 residues: CASSLYGFSYEQYV. The CDR3 DNA reads as TGTGCCAGCAGTTTATATGGTTTCTCCTACGAGCAGTACGTC. The rearrangement joins TRBV28 to TRBJ2-7; no clear D. V lost 1 base, J lost 0 bases, and 7 bases lay in between. Germline V gene sequence: CDR1 MDHEN, CDR2 SYDVKM. This CDR3 comprises 14 residues.

This clonotype was seen more than once but under ten times. The chain combines TRBV5-6 with TRBJ2-3; D is possibly TRBD2 (7 bases). Per germline, CDR1 SGHDT and CDR2 YYEEEE. V lost 2 bases and J 0 bases, leaving 10 bases between the germline ends. The CDR3 has 15 residues. The DNA of the CDR3 is TGTGCCAGCAGCTTCGGGGGGCGGAGCACAGATACGCAGTATTTT. This gives the protein CASSFGGRSTDTQYF.

This chain connects TRBV20-1 to TRBJ2-2; D possibly matches TRBD1 or TRBD2 (6 bases each). This CDR3 region has 13 residues. V was trimmed by 1 base and J by 8 bases, leaving 11 bases between them. In germline, CDR1 is DFQATT, CDR2 SNEGSKA (reference sequence). The CDR3 DNA reads as TGCAGTGCTAGAGGGGGGGCCATGGGGGAGCTGTTTTTT. Translated, it gives CSARGGAMGELFF.

The chain has TRBV4-3 and TRBJ2-7; D unclear. V lost 4 bases and J 2 bases, leaving 15 bases between the germline ends. The CDR3 consists of 15 residues. The V gene's germline CDR1 is LGHNA and CDR2 YSLEER. The CDR3 sequence is CASSLLAAATYEQYF. DNA for the CDR3: TGCGCCAGCAGCCTCCTTGCGGCAGCTACCTACGAGCAGTACTTC.

The chain combines TRBV12-3 or TRBV12-4 with TRBJ2-2; D is unclear. The CDR3 loop spans 12 amino acids. V lost 5 bases to trimming and J lost 6 bases, with 7 bases between them. Written as DNA, the CDR3 is TGTGCCAGCAGTATAGGGCCCGGGGAGCTGTTTTTT. It translates to CASSIGPGELFF.

This clonotype was recorded a few times. The chain links TRBV5-1 to TRBJ2-2; the match to TRBD2 covers 7 bases. Germline assignment: CDR1 SGHRS and CDR2 YFSETQ. CDR3 length equals 17 residues. The V gene end was trimmed by 3 bases and the J gene end by 1 base; junction bases not matched to a gene: 9. CDR3 region: CASSSGTGGVNTGELFF. Here the CDR3 DNA reads TGCGCCAGCAGCTCCGGGACGGGGGGAGTGAACACCGGGGAGCTGTTTTTT.

In DNA, the CDR3 is TGTGCCAGCAGCTTGGGTCTCAGGGTGTTGTCTCCGCAGTATTTT. As protein: CASSLGLRVLSPQYF. The rearrangement joins TRBV5-8 to TRBJ2-3, with TRBD1 as a possible D gene (5 bases). V lost 0 bases, J lost 10 bases, and 18 bases lay in between. Looked up from germline, CDR1 is SGHTS and CDR2 is YDEGEE. CDR3 length: 15 residues.